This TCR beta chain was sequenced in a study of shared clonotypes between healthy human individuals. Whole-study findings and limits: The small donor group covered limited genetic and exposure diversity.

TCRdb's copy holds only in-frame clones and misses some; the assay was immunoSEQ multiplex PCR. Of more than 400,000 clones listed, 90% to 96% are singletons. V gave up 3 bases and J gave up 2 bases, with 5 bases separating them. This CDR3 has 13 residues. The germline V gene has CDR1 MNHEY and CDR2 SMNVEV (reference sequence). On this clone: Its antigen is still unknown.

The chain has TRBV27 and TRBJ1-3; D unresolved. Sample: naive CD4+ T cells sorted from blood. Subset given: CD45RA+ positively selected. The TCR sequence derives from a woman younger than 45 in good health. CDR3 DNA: TGTGCCAGCAGTTTTGGAACTGGAAACACCATATATTTT. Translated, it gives CASSFGTGNTIYF.